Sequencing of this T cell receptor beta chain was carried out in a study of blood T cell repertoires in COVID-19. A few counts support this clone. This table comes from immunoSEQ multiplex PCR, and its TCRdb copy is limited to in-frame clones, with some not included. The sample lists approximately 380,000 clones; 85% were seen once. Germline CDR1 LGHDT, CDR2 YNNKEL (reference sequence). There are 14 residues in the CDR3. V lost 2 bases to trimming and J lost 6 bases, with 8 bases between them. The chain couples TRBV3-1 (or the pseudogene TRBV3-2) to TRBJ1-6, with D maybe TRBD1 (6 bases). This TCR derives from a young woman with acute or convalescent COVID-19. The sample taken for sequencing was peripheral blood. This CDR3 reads CASSQLDSNSPLHF. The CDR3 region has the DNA TGTGCCAGCAGCCAACTGGACAGTAATTCACCCCTCCACTTT.